This record concerns one TCR beta chain sequence. This CDR3 is built from 11 residues. Germline V gene data show CDR1 as SGHAT and CDR2 as FQNNGV. The V gene lost 2 bases and the J gene lost 9 bases, with 5 bases spanning the gap. Patients from Seattle were sampled longitudinally, starting during active infection. This sample was taken from a study of blood T cell repertoires in COVID-19. About the study: Italy, Spain and the United States were the sources of the convalescent and acute COVID-19 samples. PBMCs, B-cell-depleted T cells, or T cells provided the cDNA or gDNA that made up the material.

Per the authors' pipeline: Amplification from reference gene primers served as the basis for estimated nucleated cell counts. The data were produced by immunoSEQ multiplex PCR, yet TCRdb's version contains in-frame clones alone and is incomplete. V, J and clone size reflect that table, while D and trimming were determined from the DNA. The repertoire holds fewer than 200,000 clones, with roughly 82% as singletons. The receptor was derived from a woman aged 40 to 50 with COVID-19, enrolled during active disease. The chain is built from TRBV11-2 and TRBJ2-1; unclear D gene. The specimen was peripheral blood. CDR3 coding DNA: TGTGCCAGCAGCTTAATCAGTGAGCAGTTCTTC. It codes for CASSLISEQFF.